The rows below give T cell receptor beta chains drawn from one sample of a study of beta chain features in type 1 diabetes. Data came from immunoSEQ multiplex PCR; TCRdb stores just in-frame clones and leaves some out. Here the sample spans approximately 600,000 clones, around 12% being singletons. What was sequenced was naive CD4+ T cells from blood. These receptor sequences come from a man younger than 45 with type 1 diabetes. The CDR3 runs from the conserved cysteine through the conserved F or W. Each record gives: CDR3 length, D gene, J gene, V gene, CDR3 protein. D genes are given only for firm matches.

13 - TRBJ1-1 TRBV7-9 CASSLEGQTEAFF
12 - TRBJ1-2 TRBV19 CASSTGRYGYTF
13 TRBD1 TRBJ1-2 TRBV25-1 CASGGQGTSGYTF
16 TRBD1 TRBJ1-1 TRBV7-8 CASSPRTGWVNTEAFF
12 - TRBJ1-5 TRBV29-1 CSARQGNQPQHF
14 TRBD2 TRBJ2-3 TRBV5-1 CASRDSGGTDTQYF
15 - TRBJ2-1 TRBV14 CASSPWERSYNEQFF
13 - TRBJ2-3 TRBV10-2 CASEGSFTDTQYF
14 TRBD1 TRBJ1-2 TRBV18 CASSPQETGDGYTF
12 - TRBJ2-1 TRBV5-1 CASSLNSNEQFF
13 - TRBJ1-2 TRBV7-2 CASSLGRERGYTF
13 - TRBJ1-2 TRBV5-6 CASSLSQINGYTF
15 - TRBJ2-5 TRBV5-4 CASSRGDRDQETQYF
16 TRBD1 TRBJ2-7 TRBV4-3 CASSQDRWTGGYEQYF
15 TRBD2 TRBJ2-7 TRBV7-2 CASSLDNPGGYEQYF
14 TRBD1 TRBJ1-1 TRBV9 CASSVTGVDTEAFF
15 TRBD1 TRBJ1-1 TRBV19 CASRPGQVVGTEAFF
15 TRBD1 TRBJ1-4 TRBV9 CASSVDRGGYEKLFF
13 TRBD1 TRBJ1-2 TRBV28 CASRQGKDYGYTF
15 TRBD1 TRBJ1-2 TRBV29-1 CSVDPTGGSGYGYTF
16 TRBD1 TRBJ2-1 TRBV7-2 CASSLETGGSYNEQFF
15 TRBD1 TRBJ2-3 TRBV9 CASSVDGTGTDTQYF
17 TRBD2 TRBJ2-1 TRBV28 CAAPPLLAGGQDNEQFF
14 - TRBJ2-6 TRBV6-1 CASSFYTGANVLTF
13 - TRBJ2-1 TRBV2 CASSGGGIDEQFF
16 TRBD2 TRBJ2-1 TRBV9 CASSDPSGGAWNEQFF
14 - TRBJ2-5 TRBV2 CASSVRTAKETQYF
11 - TRBJ1-4 TRBV28 CASSLEEKLFF
12 - TRBJ2-7 TRBV11-2 CASSWDSGEQYF
17 TRBD1 TRBJ1-3 TRBV30 CAWSVKGQGKFGNTIYF
14 - TRBJ2-1 TRBV7-9 CASSPGHIYNEQFF
16 TRBD1 TRBJ1-2 TRBV4-2 CASREGQGGTNYGYTF
13 - TRBJ1-5 TRBV6-4 CASSEVGDQPQHF
14 - TRBJ1-3 TRBV27 CASSQGVSGNTIYF
14 - TRBJ1-2 TRBV9 CASSGFQGYYGYTF
16 TRBD2 TRBJ2-5 TRBV30 CAISSGGARRRETQYF
15 TRBD1 TRBJ1-6 TRBV25-1 CASSDLQGANSPLHF
16 TRBD1 TRBJ1-2 TRBV7-9 CASSLRGQGTSYGYTF
16 - TRBJ2-2 TRBV7-9 CASSSTRWGSTGELFF
15 TRBD2 TRBJ2-3 TRBV5-1 CASSLVLAGGPAQYF
14 - TRBJ2-1 TRBV5-1 CASSLADGYNEQFF
12 - TRBJ2-5 TRBV11-3 CASSFSLETQYF
15 TRBD2 TRBJ2-3 TRBV18 CASSGRLADTDTQYF
14 - TRBJ1-4 TRBV6-6 CASNPLVGNEKLFF
13 - TRBJ1-4 TRBV19 CASSMGEVEKLFF